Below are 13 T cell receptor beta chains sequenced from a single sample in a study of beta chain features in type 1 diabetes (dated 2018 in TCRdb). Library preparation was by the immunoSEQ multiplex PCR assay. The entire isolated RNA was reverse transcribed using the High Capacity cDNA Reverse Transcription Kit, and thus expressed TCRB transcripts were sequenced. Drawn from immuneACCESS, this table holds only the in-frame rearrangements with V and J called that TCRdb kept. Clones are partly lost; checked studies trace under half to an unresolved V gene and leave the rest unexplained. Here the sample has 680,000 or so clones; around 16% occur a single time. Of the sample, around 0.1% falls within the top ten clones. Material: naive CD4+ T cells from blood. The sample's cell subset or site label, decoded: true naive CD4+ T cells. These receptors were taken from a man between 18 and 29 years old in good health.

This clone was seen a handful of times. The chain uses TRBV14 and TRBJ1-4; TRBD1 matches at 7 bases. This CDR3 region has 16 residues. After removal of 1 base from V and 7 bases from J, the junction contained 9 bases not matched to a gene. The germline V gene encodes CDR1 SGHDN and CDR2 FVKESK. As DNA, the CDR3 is TGTGCCAGCAGCCAAGTTCAACGACAGGGAGGTGAAAAACTGTTTTTT. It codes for CASSQVQRQGGEKLFF.

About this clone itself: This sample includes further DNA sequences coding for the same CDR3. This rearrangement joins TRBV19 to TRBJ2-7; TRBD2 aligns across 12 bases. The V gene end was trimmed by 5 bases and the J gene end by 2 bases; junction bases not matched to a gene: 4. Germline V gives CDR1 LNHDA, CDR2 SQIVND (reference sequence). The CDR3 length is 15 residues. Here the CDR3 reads CASSPGLAGPYEQYF. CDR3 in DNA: TGTGCCAGTAGTCCTGGACTAGCGGGACCCTACGAGCAGTACTTC.

The CDR3: CASSLREKGTEAFF. CDR3 DNA: TGTGCCAGCAGCCTCAGAGAAAAGGGCACTGAAGCTTTCTTT. This chain connects TRBV14 to TRBJ1-1; unclear D gene. Germline CDR1 reads SGHDN; CDR2 reads FVKESK. The CDR3 sequence is 14 residues long. V was trimmed by 4 bases and J by 4 bases, leaving 13 bases between them.

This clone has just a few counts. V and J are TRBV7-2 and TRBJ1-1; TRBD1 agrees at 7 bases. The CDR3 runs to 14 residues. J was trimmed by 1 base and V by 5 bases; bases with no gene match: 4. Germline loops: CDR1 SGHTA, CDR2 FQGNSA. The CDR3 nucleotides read TGTGCCAGCAGCAAATGGACAGGGAACACTGAAGCTTTCTTT. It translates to CASSKWTGNTEAFF. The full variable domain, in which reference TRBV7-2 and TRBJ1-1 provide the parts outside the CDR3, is GAGVSQSPSNKVTEKGKDVELRCDPISGHTALYWYRQSLGQGLEFLIYFQGNSAPDKSGLPSDRFSAERTGGSVSTLTIQRTQQEDSAVYLCASSKWTGNTEAFFGQGTRLTVV.

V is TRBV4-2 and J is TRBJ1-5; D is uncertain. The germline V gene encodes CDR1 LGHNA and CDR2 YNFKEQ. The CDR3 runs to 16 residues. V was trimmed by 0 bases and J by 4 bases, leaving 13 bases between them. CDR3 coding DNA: TGTGCCAGCAGCCAAGATCGTCCTGGGGTAAATCAGCCCCAGCATTTT. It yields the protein CASSQDRPGVNQPQHF.

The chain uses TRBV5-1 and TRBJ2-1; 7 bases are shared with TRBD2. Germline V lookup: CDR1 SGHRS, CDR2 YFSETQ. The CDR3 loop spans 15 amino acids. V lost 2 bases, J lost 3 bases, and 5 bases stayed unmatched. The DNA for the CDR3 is TGCGCCAGCAGCTTCTCCGGGACTAACTACAATGAGCAGTTCTTC. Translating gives CASSFSGTNYNEQFF.

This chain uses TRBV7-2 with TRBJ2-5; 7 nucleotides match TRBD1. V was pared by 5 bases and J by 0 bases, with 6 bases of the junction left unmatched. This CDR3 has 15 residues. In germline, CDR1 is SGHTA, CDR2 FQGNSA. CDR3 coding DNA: TGTGCCAGCAGCCCTCCCGACAGGGACCAAGAGACCCAGTACTTC. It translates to CASSPPDRDQETQYF.

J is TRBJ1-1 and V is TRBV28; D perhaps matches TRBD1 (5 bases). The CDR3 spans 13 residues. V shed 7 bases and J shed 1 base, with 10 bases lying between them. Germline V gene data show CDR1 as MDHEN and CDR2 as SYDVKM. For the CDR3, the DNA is TGTGCCAGCACGGACACCAAGAACACTGAAGCTTTCTTT. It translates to CASTDTKNTEAFF.

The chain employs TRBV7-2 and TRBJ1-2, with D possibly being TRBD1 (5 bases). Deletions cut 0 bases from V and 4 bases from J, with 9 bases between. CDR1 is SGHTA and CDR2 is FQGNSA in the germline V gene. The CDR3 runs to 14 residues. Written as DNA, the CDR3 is TGTGCCAGCAGCTTAGCGGGGGAGCTCTATGGCTACACCTTC. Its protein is CASSLAGELYGYTF. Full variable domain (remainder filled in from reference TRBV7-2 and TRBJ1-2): GAGVSQSPSNKVTEKGKDVELRCDPISGHTALYWYRQSLGQGLEFLIYFQGNSAPDKSGLPSDRFSAERTGGSVSTLTIQRTQQEDSAVYLCASSLAGELYGYTFGSGTRLTVV.

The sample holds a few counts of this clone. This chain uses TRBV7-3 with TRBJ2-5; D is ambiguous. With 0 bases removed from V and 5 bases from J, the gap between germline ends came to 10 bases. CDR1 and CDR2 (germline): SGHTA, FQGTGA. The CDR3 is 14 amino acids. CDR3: CASSLTRSRETQYF. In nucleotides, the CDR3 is TGTGCCAGCAGCTTAACGCGGAGTCGGGAGACCCAGTACTTC.

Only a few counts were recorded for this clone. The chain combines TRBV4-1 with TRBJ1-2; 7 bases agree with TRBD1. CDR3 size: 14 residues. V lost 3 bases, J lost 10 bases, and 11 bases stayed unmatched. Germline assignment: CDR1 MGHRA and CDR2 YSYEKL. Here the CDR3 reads CASSHKSGGGDYTF. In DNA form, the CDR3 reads TGCGCCAGCAGCCACAAGTCAGGGGGAGGGGACTACACCTTC.

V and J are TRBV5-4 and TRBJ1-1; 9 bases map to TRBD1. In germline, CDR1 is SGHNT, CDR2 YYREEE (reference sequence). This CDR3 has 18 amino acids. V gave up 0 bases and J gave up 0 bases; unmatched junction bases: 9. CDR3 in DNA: TGTGCCAGCAGCTTGGCCGGGGACAGGGCGGGAGTGAACACTGAAGCTTTCTTT. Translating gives CASSLAGDRAGVNTEAFF.

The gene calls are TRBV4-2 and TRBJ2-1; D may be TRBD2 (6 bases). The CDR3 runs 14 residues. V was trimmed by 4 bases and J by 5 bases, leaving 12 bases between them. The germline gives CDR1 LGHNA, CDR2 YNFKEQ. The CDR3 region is CASSPPGLHNEQFF. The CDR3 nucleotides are TGTGCCAGCAGCCCACCCGGACTACACAATGAGCAGTTCTTC.